This is a list of T cell receptor beta chains from one sample in a study of T cell responses to AZD1222 COVID-19 vaccine. The method was immunoSEQ multiplex PCR; TCRdb's version includes in-frame clones alone and lacks a portion of them. The sample includes 150,000 to 160,000 clones, roughly nine tenths seen only once; the top ten take approximately 1.8%. The source material was peripheral blood, sampled on day 0 of AZD1222 vaccination. These receptors all stem from an adult in good health. The CDR3 runs from the conserved cysteine through the conserved F or W. Fields, in order: V gene, D gene, J gene, clone size, CDR3 length, CDR3 protein, CDR3 DNA. D genes are given only for firm matches. Size values are once, few and many counts, or a class for expanded clones, and some rows have none.

v_gene: TRBV4-3; d_gene: NA; j_gene: TRBJ2-7; abundance: once; len: 15; CDR3aa: CASSQVIGYFYEQYF; CDR3nt: TGCGCCAGCAGCCAAGTTATAGGGTATTTCTACGAGCAGTACTTC
v_gene: TRBV6-2/TRBV6-3; d_gene: NA; j_gene: TRBJ1-5; abundance: NA; len: 15; CDR3aa: CASSYRQGSNQPQHF; CDR3nt: TGTGCCAGCAGTTACAGGCAGGGAAGCAATCAGCCCCAGCATTTT
v_gene: TRBV6-1; d_gene: NA; j_gene: TRBJ1-6; abundance: NA; len: 11; CDR3aa: CASSEGSPLHF; CDR3nt: TGTGCCAGCAGTGAAGGGTCACCCCTCCACTTT
v_gene: TRBV5-1; d_gene: NA; j_gene: TRBJ2-7; abundance: NA; len: 13; CDR3aa: CASSFRETYEQYF; CDR3nt: TGCGCCAGCAGCTTCCGAGAAACCTACGAGCAGTACTTC
v_gene: TRBV7-3; d_gene: TRBD2; j_gene: TRBJ2-1; abundance: NA; len: 17; CDR3aa: CASSLGPAGQFYNEQFF; CDR3nt: TGTGCCAGCAGCTTAGGGCCAGCGGGGCAGTTCTACAATGAGCAGTTCTTC
v_gene: TRBV5-1; d_gene: TRBD1; j_gene: TRBJ1-4; abundance: once; len: 15; CDR3aa: CASSGTGGVEEKLFF; CDR3nt: TGCGCCAGCAGCGGGACAGGGGGAGTCGAAGAAAAACTGTTTTTT
v_gene: TRBV14; d_gene: TRBD2; j_gene: TRBJ2-1; abundance: once; len: 15; CDR3aa: CASSRLAGGFNEQFF; CDR3nt: TGTGCCAGCAGCCGACTAGCGGGAGGTTTCAATGAGCAGTTCTTC
v_gene: TRBV5-5; d_gene: TRBD1; j_gene: TRBJ2-5; abundance: NA; len: 14; CDR3aa: CASSGGQLEETQYF; CDR3nt: TGTGCCAGCAGCGGGGGACAGCTAGAAGAGACCCAGTACTTC
v_gene: TRBV3-1/TRBV3-2; d_gene: TRBD1; j_gene: TRBJ1-5; abundance: NA; len: 15; CDR3aa: CASSQGGQGYQPQHF; CDR3nt: TGTGCCAGCAGCCAGGGGGGACAGGGGTATCAGCCCCAGCATTTT
v_gene: TRBV27; d_gene: TRBD1; j_gene: TRBJ2-2; abundance: NA; len: 16; CDR3aa: CASSLPGTGLFGELFF; CDR3nt: TGTGCCAGCAGTCTTCCCGGGACAGGGCTTTTCGGGGAGCTGTTTTTT